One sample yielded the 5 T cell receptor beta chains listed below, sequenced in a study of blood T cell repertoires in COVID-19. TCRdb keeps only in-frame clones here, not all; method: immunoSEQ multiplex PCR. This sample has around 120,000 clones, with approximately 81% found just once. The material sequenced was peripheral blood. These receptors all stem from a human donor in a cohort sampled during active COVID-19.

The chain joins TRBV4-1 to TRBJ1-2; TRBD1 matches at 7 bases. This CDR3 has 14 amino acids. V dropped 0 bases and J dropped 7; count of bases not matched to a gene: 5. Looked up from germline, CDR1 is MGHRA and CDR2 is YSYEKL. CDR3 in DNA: TGCGCCAGCAGCCAAGATAGGCAGGGGGGTGGCTACACCTTC. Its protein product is CASSQDRQGGGYTF.

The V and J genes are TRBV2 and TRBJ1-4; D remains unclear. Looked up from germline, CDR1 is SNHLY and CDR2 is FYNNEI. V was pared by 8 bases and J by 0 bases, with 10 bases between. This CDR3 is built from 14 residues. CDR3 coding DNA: TGTGCCAGCGGCCGGAGTGCAACTAATGAAAAACTGTTTTTT. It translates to CASGRSATNEKLFF.

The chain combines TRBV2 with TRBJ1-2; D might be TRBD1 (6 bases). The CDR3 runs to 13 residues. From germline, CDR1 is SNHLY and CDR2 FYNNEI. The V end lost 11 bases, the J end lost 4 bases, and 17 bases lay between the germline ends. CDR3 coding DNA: TGTGCCCGGTCGGACAGCCTTGTCTATGGCTACACCTTC. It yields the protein CARSDSLVYGYTF.

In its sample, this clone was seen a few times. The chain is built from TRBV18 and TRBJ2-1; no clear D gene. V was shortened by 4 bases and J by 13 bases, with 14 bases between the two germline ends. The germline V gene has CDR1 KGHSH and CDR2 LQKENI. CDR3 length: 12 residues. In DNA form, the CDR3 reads TGTGCCAGCTCACTTGATAACTCCGCCCAGTTCTTC. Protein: CASSLDNSAQFF.

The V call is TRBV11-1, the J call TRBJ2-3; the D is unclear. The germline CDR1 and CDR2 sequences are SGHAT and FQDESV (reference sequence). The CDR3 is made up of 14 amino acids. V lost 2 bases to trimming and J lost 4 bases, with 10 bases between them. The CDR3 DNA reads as TGTGCCAGCAGCTTATTTCAAGCTTCAGATACGCAGTATTTT. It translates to CASSLFQASDTQYF.